This TCR beta chain is drawn from a study of T cell responses to AZD1222 COVID-19 vaccine. Study conclusions and caveats: Of the AZD1222 recipients, only five to seven were seropositive at baseline. Reportedly, nearly half of unique spike TCRs recognized epitopes outside B.1.351/B.1.1.7 mutations.

Trimming cost V 2 bases and J 6 bases; bases outside gene matches: 9. CDR1 is SGHTA and CDR2 is FQGNSA in the germline V gene. The CDR3 extends over 16 amino acids. The data were produced by immunoSEQ multiplex PCR, yet TCRdb's version contains in-frame clones alone and is incomplete. This sample has around 53,000 clones, with 75% to 90% found just once. With respect to this clone: The antigen is not known.

The sample in question was peripheral blood, obtained on day 0 of MenACWY control vaccination. V usage is TRBV7-2 and J usage is TRBJ2-3; TRBD2 agrees at 9 bases. The TCR was taken from an adult in good health. For the CDR3, the DNA is TGTGCCAGCAGCTTAACCCCGGGACTAGCAGGGGATACGCAGTATTTT. It specifies CASSLTPGLAGDTQYF.